Presented here are 24 T cell receptor beta chains from one specimen sequenced in a study of blood T cell repertoires in COVID-19. Clones were sequenced by immunoSEQ multiplex PCR, and TCRdb holds only the in-frame ones, with some missing. Altogether 180,000 or so clones are present, around 78% being singletons, with the ten largest covering around 2.8%. The sequenced material came from peripheral blood. The receptors derive from a woman at least 80 years old with active or convalescent COVID-19.

The genes are TRBV4-1 and TRBJ2-3; D perhaps matches TRBD1 (5 bases). Trimming removed 0 bases from V and 3 bases from J, with 10 bases in between. The length of the CDR3 is 15 residues. Germline V gene lookup returns CDR1 MGHRA and CDR2 YSYEKL. The chain's CDR3 is CASSQEGVETDTQYF. As DNA, the CDR3 is TGCGCCAGCAGCCAAGAAGGGGTCGAAACAGATACGCAGTATTTT.

The V gene is TRBV10-3, the J gene TRBJ2-1, with 10 bases lining up with TRBD1. V gave up 10 bases and J gave up 8 bases; unmatched junction bases: 11. The CDR3 contains 14 residues. Germline CDR1 is ENHRY and CDR2 is SYGVKD. CDR3 sequence (DNA): TGTGCCACCTCCGGGACAGGGGTGGGCGATGAGCAGTTCTTC. This gives the protein CATSGTGVGDEQFF.

The J gene is TRBJ2-2, the V gene TRBV3-1 (or the pseudogene TRBV3-2); D is possibly TRBD1 (6 bases). V was pared by 0 bases and J by 5 bases, with 10 bases between. Per the germline V gene, CDR1 is LGHDT and CDR2 is YNNKEL (reference sequence). CDR3 length: 15 residues. CDR3 sequence reads: CASSQDRGGTGELFF. For the CDR3, the DNA is TGTGCCAGCAGCCAAGACAGGGGCGGGACCGGGGAGCTGTTTTTT.

Only one count was recorded for this clone. The V call is TRBV4-1, the J call TRBJ2-5; 7 bases are shared with TRBD1. This CDR3 region has 15 residues. The V segment lost 2 bases and the J segment 4 bases; nucleotides outside the gene matches: 7. CDR1 MGHRA and CDR2 YSYEKL come from the germline V gene. The CDR3 here is CASSQLDRDRETQYF. Here the CDR3 DNA reads TGCGCCAGCAGCCAACTTGACAGGGATCGAGAGACCCAGTACTTC.

V usage is TRBV5-6 and J usage is TRBJ2-2; 9 bases agree with TRBD2. Trimming removed 0 bases from V and 3 bases from J; junction bases left unmatched: 9. The germline gives CDR1 SGHDT, CDR2 YYEEEE. The CDR3 runs 18 residues. The CDR3 protein is CASSLAWRGGTDTGELFF. For the CDR3, the DNA is TGTGCCAGCAGCTTGGCGTGGCGGGGGGGCACGGACACCGGGGAGCTGTTTTTT.

V is TRBV6-5 and J is TRBJ2-1; 9 bases are a match to TRBD1. CDR3 size: 15 residues. Trimming took 2 bases from V and 4 from J; bases not matched to a gene: 3. Germline V gene sequence: CDR1 MNHEY, CDR2 SVGAGI. CDR3 sequence: CASSYRTGAYNEQFF. The CDR3 region has the DNA TGTGCCAGCAGTTACCGGACAGGGGCATACAATGAGCAGTTCTTC.

Only a few counts were recorded for this clone. The chain uses TRBV13 and TRBJ1-3; possible D gene TRBD1, 6 bases. The CDR3 extends over 15 amino acids. Germline V gene lookup returns CDR1 PRHDT and CDR2 FYEKMQ (reference sequence). V lost 5 bases to trimming and J lost 0 bases, with 11 bases between them. CDR3 sequence reads: CASSPLQGSGNTIYF. The CDR3, as DNA: TGTGCCAGCAGCCCCTTACAGGGCTCTGGAAACACCATATATTTT.

J is TRBJ2-1 and V is TRBV28, with TRBD1 identical over 9 bases. The J segment lost 4 bases and the V segment lost 7 bases, leaving 11 bases of the junction unmatched. Germline V gives CDR1 MDHEN, CDR2 SYDVKM. The CDR3 is 16 residues long. As DNA, the CDR3 is TGTGCCAGCACAACGGGCCGGACAGGGGTATACAATGAGCAGTTCTTC. Its translation: CASTTGRTGVYNEQFF.

In this sample, this clone turned up many times. This chain connects TRBV4-1 to TRBJ2-7, with 8 bases lining up with TRBD2. The CDR3 runs to 16 residues. The V segment lost 0 bases and the J segment 3 bases; nucleotides outside the gene matches: 7. Germline CDR1 MGHRA, CDR2 YSYEKL. The DNA of the CDR3 is TGCGCCAGCAGCCAAGATTGGGCGGGGGGATTCTACGAGCAGTACTTC. It translates to CASSQDWAGGFYEQYF.

This sequence joins TRBV5-1 and TRBJ1-1, with D possibly being TRBD1 (6 bases). Germline loops: CDR1 SGHRS, CDR2 YFSETQ. Between the trimmed V and J ends, which lost 6 bases and 3 bases, there was a span of 6 bases. The CDR3 is made up of 11 amino acids. The CDR3 reads CASKGDTEAFF. The CDR3 DNA is TGCGCCAGCAAGGGGGACACTGAAGCTTTCTTT.

The V and J genes are TRBV6-6 and TRBJ1-1, with D possibly TRBD1 on 6 matching bases. The germline V gene encodes CDR1 MNHNY and CDR2 SVGAGI (reference sequence). Between the trimmed V and J ends, which lost 5 bases and 1 base, there was a span of 14 bases. The CDR3 runs to 15 residues. The CDR3 coding sequence is TGTGCCAGCAGTCTTAGACAGGTAACGAACACTGAAGCTTTCTTT. Translating gives CASSLRQVTNTEAFF.

This clone was seen a single time. CDR3 in amino acids: CASSRPTGANYGYTF. In nucleotides, the CDR3 is TGTGCCAGCAGTCGACCCACAGGGGCGAACTATGGCTACACCTTC. J is TRBJ1-2 and V is TRBV28; 7 bases line up with TRBD1. The germline CDR1 and CDR2 sequences are MDHEN and SYDVKM. This CDR3 has 15 residues. Unmatched junction bases numbered 8, after V lost 5 bases and J lost 2 bases.

This chain uses TRBV19 with TRBJ1-2; tentative D call: TRBD1 (5 bases). This CDR3 is built from 13 residues. Germline V gives CDR1 LNHDA, CDR2 SQIVND (reference sequence). Trimming left V 3 bases short and J 2 bases short, with 7 bases between. CDR3 in DNA: TGTGCCAGTAGTATCAGGGTGAACTATGGCTACACCTTC. This codes for CASSIRVNYGYTF.

The V call is TRBV5-4, the J call TRBJ2-6; TRBD2 agrees at 7 bases. The V and J ends lost 4 bases and 1 base, in that order; junction bases with no gene match: 2. The length of the CDR3 is 15 residues. Germline assignment: CDR1 SGHNT and CDR2 YYREEE (reference sequence). The CDR3 region is CASSLRGSGANVLTF. The CDR3 region has the DNA TGTGCCAGCAGCCTGCGGGGGTCTGGGGCCAACGTCCTGACTTTC.

J is TRBJ1-2 and V is TRBV9; 9 bases agree with TRBD1. This CDR3 spans 15 amino acids. Per the germline V gene, CDR1 is SGDLS and CDR2 is YYNGEE. Losses at the gene ends were 0 bases for V and 4 bases for J; bases not matched to a gene: 4. The CDR3 DNA is TGTGCCAGCAGCGTAGCTGGGACAGGGAGCTATGGCTACACCTTC. Encoded protein: CASSVAGTGSYGYTF. Together with reference TRBV9 and TRBJ1-2, the CDR3 gives the full variable domain: DSGVTQTPKHLITATGQRVTLRCSPRSGDLSVYWYQQSLDQGLQFLIQYYNGEERAKGNILERFSAQQFPDLHSELNLSSLELGDSALYFCASSVAGTGSYGYTFGSGTRLTVV.

This clone was seen just once. The V gene is TRBV5-1, the J gene TRBJ1-1; 7 positions agree with TRBD1. This CDR3 is built from 15 residues. V shed 4 bases and J 7 bases; nucleotides not matched to a gene: 13. CDR1 and CDR2 from the germline V gene are SGHRS and YFSETQ. CDR3 coding DNA: TGCGCCAGCAGCCAGGGGGGCGAGGGGGCGGATGAAGCTTTCTTT. Its translation is CASSQGGEGADEAFF.

This chain connects TRBV28 to TRBJ1-5; TRBD1 aligns across 8 bases. Germline CDR1 and CDR2: MDHEN and SYDVKM. V was pared by 3 bases and J by 7 bases, with 5 bases of the junction left unmatched. CDR3 length: 14 residues. CDR3 sequence (DNA): TGTGCCAGCAGTTTTGGACAGGGCGGGCAGCCCCAGCATTTT. Protein: CASSFGQGGQPQHF.

This clone was seen repeatedly, ten times or more. The chain has TRBV3-1 (or the pseudogene TRBV3-2) and TRBJ1-4, with 7 bases aligning to TRBD1. The CDR3 has 14 residues. The V gene end was trimmed by 4 bases and the J gene end by 3 bases; junction bases not matched to a gene: 2. The V gene's germline CDR1 is LGHDT and CDR2 YNNKEL (reference sequence). Here the CDR3 DNA reads TGTGCCAGCAGCCGACAGGGACCTAATGAAAAACTGTTTTTT. Its translation is CASSRQGPNEKLFF.

V is TRBV7-3 and J is TRBJ2-2; 7 nucleotides align to TRBD1. V shed 4 bases, J shed 5 bases, and the junction held 4 bases outside the gene matches. The germline CDR1 and CDR2 sequences are SGHTA and FQGTGA. This CDR3 is built from 14 residues. The CDR3 spells CASSYDRVTGELFF. The DNA of the CDR3 is TGTGCCAGCAGCTACGACAGGGTTACCGGGGAGCTGTTTTTT.

The chain recombines TRBV6-1 with TRBJ2-2, with 9 nucleotides matching TRBD2. J was trimmed by 4 bases and V by 0 bases; bases with no gene match: 6. CDR3 length: 17 residues. The germline V gene encodes CDR1 MNHNS and CDR2 SASEGT. CDR3 loop: CASSEAERGAPTGELFF. CDR3 in DNA: TGTGCCAGCAGTGAAGCCGAGCGGGGGGCCCCCACCGGGGAGCTGTTTTTT.

This chain uses TRBV5-5 with TRBJ1-5; no firm D call. Trimming removed 3 bases at V and 1 base at J, with 11 bases between. The length of the CDR3 is 15 residues. Germline assignment: CDR1 SGHKS and CDR2 YYEKEE (reference sequence). The CDR3 is CASSSWSGSNQPQHF. For the CDR3, the DNA is TGTGCCAGCAGCTCCTGGTCGGGGAGCAATCAGCCCCAGCATTTT.

This chain joins TRBV28 and TRBJ2-5; a weak D match, TRBD2 (5 bases). V was cut by 8 bases and J by 0 bases, with 13 bases left in between. Germline loops: CDR1 MDHEN, CDR2 SYDVKM. The CDR3 runs 14 residues. The CDR3 protein is CASWTYRDQETQYF. The CDR3 DNA is TGTGCCAGCTGGACTTACAGAGACCAAGAGACCCAGTACTTC.

The V call is TRBV5-5, the J call TRBJ1-2; TRBD1 matches at 7 bases. This CDR3 is 15 amino acids long. Germline lookup yields CDR1 SGHKS and CDR2 YYEKEE (reference sequence). Trimming cost V 2 bases and J 2 bases; bases outside gene matches: 6. As DNA, the CDR3 is TGTGCCAGCAGCTTTAACAGGGGTATCAACTATGGCTACACCTTC. It codes for CASSFNRGINYGYTF.

The chain employs TRBV27 and TRBJ1-2; perhaps TRBD1 as D (6 bases). Trimming took off 3 bases at V and 8 bases at J, with 16 bases between the two ends. CDR1 and CDR2 (germline): MNHEY, SMNVEV (reference sequence). This CDR3 is 14 amino acids long. As DNA, the CDR3 is TGTGCCAGCAGTTTCCGGGGGGCGGGGAGCGGCTACACCTTC. It encodes CASSFRGAGSGYTF.